Following are 16 T cell receptor beta chains from one sample sequenced in a study of blood T cells in healthy people across ages. A second PCR of roughly 7 to 11 cycles used a sample-barcoded 5' primer and a J-beta primer mix. TCRdb re-analysed the 5' RACE reads in MiXCR, keeping a single row per CDR3 protein. This sample yields approximately 700,000 distinct CDR3 sequences, of which approximately 29% are seen a single time; just over 15% belongs to the top ten. Input material: blood. The receptor source for this set is an elderly woman in good health.

V is TRBV7-2 and J is TRBJ1-2; D ambiguous. Germline loops: CDR1 SGHTA, CDR2 FQGNSA. Trimming removed 5 bases from V and 5 bases from J, with 12 bases in between. The length of the CDR3 is 13 residues. DNA of the CDR3: TGTGCCAGCAGCCCCTACGGACGATATGGCTACACCTTC. The encoded protein is CASSPYGRYGYTF. The full variable domain, rest sourced from reference TRBV7-2 and TRBJ1-2, is GAGVSQSPSNKVTEKGKDVELRCDPISGHTALYWYRQSLGQGLEFLIYFQGNSAPDKSGLPSDRFSAERTGGSVSTLTIQRTQQEDSAVYLCASSPYGRYGYTFGSGTRLTVV.

As to this clonotype: A much larger clone lies a single base off, so this may be a read error. This chain joins TRBV6-2 or TRBV6-3 and TRBJ2-1, with D perhaps matching TRBD1 (5 bases). The V and J ends lost 5 bases and 2 bases respectively, with 16 bases between them. The CDR3 length is 16 residues. CDR1 is MNHEY, CDR2 SVGEGT, per germline. The CDR3 is CASSQIQVFTYNEQFF. The CDR3 region has the DNA TGTGCCAGCAGTCAGATACAGGTGTTCACCTACAATGAGCAGTTCTTC.

The table lists this clonotype with many counts. This sequence joins TRBV5-1 and TRBJ2-3; 7 positions agree with TRBD2. The CDR3 consists of 15 residues. In germline, CDR1 is SGHRS, CDR2 YFSETQ. V shed 4 bases, J shed 7 bases, and the junction held 12 bases outside the gene matches. CDR3 amino acids: CASSTAGGEGNTQYF. DNA of the CDR3: TGCGCCAGCAGCACCGCCGGTGGGGAGGGGAATACGCAGTATTTT.

The chain carries TRBV20-1 and TRBJ2-7; the match to TRBD1 covers 12 bases. There are 14 residues in the CDR3. The V gene end was trimmed by 6 bases and the J gene end by 7 bases; junction bases not matched to a gene: 10. Germline CDR1 is DFQATT and CDR2 is SNEGSKA (reference sequence). The CDR3 region is CSAPGQGAWDEQYF. DNA for the CDR3: TGCAGTGCCCCGGGACAGGGGGCGTGGGATGAGCAGTACTTC.

With respect to this clonotype: This may come from a read error, since a much larger clone is one base off. The chain joins TRBV18 to TRBJ2-7; D may correspond to TRBD1 or TRBD2 (5 bases each). CDR1 is KGHSH, CDR2 LQKENI, per germline. V was shortened by 8 bases and J by 8 bases, with 19 bases between the two germline ends. The CDR3 is made up of 13 amino acids. Written as DNA, the CDR3 is TGTGCCAGCCCAGAGACCGGGACCCCACAGCAGTACTTC. This translates into CASPETGTPQQYF.

V gene TRBV18 combines with J gene TRBJ2-3; a weak D match, TRBD2 (6 bases). V was cut by 1 base and J by 3 bases, with 14 bases left in between. Germline values: CDR1 KGHSH, CDR2 LQKENI. The CDR3 is made up of 16 amino acids. The CDR3 DNA reads TGTGCCAGCTCACCACGGGCTAGCGATAAAACAGATACGCAGTATTTT. Its protein is CASSPRASDKTDTQYF.

This clonotype was seen many times. The chain carries TRBV7-2 and TRBJ2-7; 10 nucleotides align to TRBD2. The ends lost 6 bases at V and 2 bases at J; junction bases unmatched: 7. The germline V gene encodes CDR1 SGHTA and CDR2 FQGNSA. This CDR3 has 15 residues. CDR3 loop: CASSPSGGEPYEQYF. CDR3 DNA sequence: TGTGCCAGCAGTCCAAGCGGGGGGGAGCCCTACGAGCAGTACTTC.

Remarks on this clonotype: This may be a read error, as it is one base from a much larger clone. The V call is TRBV5-5, the J call TRBJ2-7, with unresolved D. Germline V gene lookup returns CDR1 SGHKS and CDR2 YYEKEE (reference sequence). CDR3 length: 14 residues. With 2 bases removed from V and 5 bases from J, the gap between germline ends came to 14 bases. In DNA form, the CDR3 reads TGTGCCAGCAGCTTCCGGGCTAGGTTCAACGAGCAGTACTTC. It specifies CASSFRARFNEQYF.

This clonotype occurred a few times. This chain connects TRBV2 to TRBJ2-7, with 7 bases aligning to TRBD1. Trimming at V came to 6 bases and at J to 5 bases, leaving 10 bases not matched to a gene. Germline assignment: CDR1 SNHLY and CDR2 FYNNEI. The CDR3 covers 14 residues. The CDR3 region is CASRTTGVGDEQYF. The CDR3 DNA reads as TGTGCCAGCAGAACCACAGGGGTGGGCGACGAGCAGTACTTC.

This sequence joins TRBV28 and TRBJ1-5; unclear D gene. Germline CDR1 reads MDHEN; CDR2 reads SYDVKM. With 4 bases removed from V and 4 bases from J, the gap between germline ends came to 11 bases. There are 14 residues in the CDR3. Written as DNA, the CDR3 is TGTGCCAGCAGTTGGGAGAGGAGGAATCAGCCCCAGCATTTT. Residues: CASSWERRNQPQHF.

This clonotype was seen at least ten times. The rearrangement links TRBV29-1 to TRBJ1-1; D unclear. Trimming stripped 3 bases from V and 8 bases from J, with 7 bases between. Germline CDR1 reads SQVTM; CDR2 reads ANQGSEA. The length of the CDR3 is 10 residues. The CDR3 nucleotides read TGCAGCGTTGAGTGGGGAGAAGCTTTCTTT. Translating gives CSVEWGEAFF.

This clonotype was detected ten times or more. The chain joins TRBV6-6 to TRBJ2-1; tentatively, D is TRBD1 or TRBD2 (6 bases each). Per the germline V gene, CDR1 is MNHNY and CDR2 is SVGAGI (reference sequence). Trimming removed 5 bases at V and 9 bases at J, with 14 bases between. The length of the CDR3 is 13 residues. CDR3 sequence (DNA): TGTGCCAGCAGTGGGGGGCAGGCTGGTGAGCAGTTCTTC. Protein sequence: CASSGGQAGEQFF.

The sample holds many counts of this clonotype. The V gene is TRBV5-1, the J gene TRBJ2-1, with TRBD1 as a possible D gene (6 bases). The CDR3 sequence is 15 residues long. Germline assignment: CDR1 SGHRS and CDR2 YFSETQ. Trimming left V 4 bases short and J 6 bases short, with 17 bases between. Here the CDR3 DNA reads TGCGCCAGCAGCCTAGCCCTCGGGACAACCAATGAGCAGTTCTTC. Residues: CASSLALGTTNEQFF.

This rearrangement joins TRBV7-2 to TRBJ2-2; TRBD1 or TRBD2 may be the D gene (5 bases each). The CDR3 extends over 18 amino acids. Trimming left V 5 bases short and J 4 bases short, with 23 bases between. The V gene's germline CDR1 is SGHTA and CDR2 FQGNSA. CDR3 protein: CASSERALGRLITGELFF. In DNA, the CDR3 is TGTGCCAGCAGCGAAAGGGCCCTGGGACGGCTCATCACCGGGGAGCTGTTTTTT.

This chain uses TRBV7-2 with TRBJ1-2; D is possibly TRBD1 (6 bases). Per germline, CDR1 SGHTA and CDR2 FQGNSA. The CDR3 covers 16 residues. V lost 0 bases to trimming and J lost 8 bases, with 19 bases between them. CDR3 protein: CASSLAHEGVTGGYTF. The CDR3 nucleotides read TGTGCCAGCAGCTTAGCTCACGAGGGGGTTACGGGAGGCTACACCTTC.

Notes on this clonotype: It is likely a read error, because the conserved phenylalanine at the end of the CDR3 is missing. The chain joins TRBV7-3 to TRBJ2-3; D remains unclear. Trimming shortened V by 5 bases and J by 0 bases, and 12 bases separated the two germline ends. Germline CDR1 SGHTA, CDR2 FQGTGA. This CDR3 contains 15 residues. The chain's CDR3 is CASSPTRTSTDTQYC. The CDR3 bases are TGTGCCAGCAGCCCGACCCGGACGAGCACAGATACGCAGTATTGT.